The clone carrying this TCR beta chain is a singleton in its sample. Use of 60 Vbeta and 13 Jbeta primers characterized the PCR. How the authors handled the data: In a later analysis, approximately 73 million unique TCR beta chains included roughly 11 million shared by two or more donors. The method was immunoSEQ multiplex PCR; TCRdb's version includes in-frame clones alone and lacks a portion of them. V and J calls plus clone size are reproduced from that table; the DNA served to infer D and trimming. This table holds more than 130,000 clones, roughly 77% found once. These data are taken from a study of cytomegalovirus exposure and HLA in healthy donors. Sequencing was carried out using PBMCs. This clonotype was obtained from a man aged 30 to 39 in good health and CMV-seronegative.

The CDR3 nucleotides are TGTGCCAGCTCACCACCCAACAGGCAACCCTACGAGCAGTACTTC. Translation gives CASSPPNRQPYEQYF. The rearrangement joins TRBV18 to TRBJ2-7, with D perhaps TRBD1 (5 bases). Trimming pared 0 bases from V and 2 bases from J, leaving 11 bases between. The CDR3 runs to 15 residues. The V gene's germline CDR1 is KGHSH and CDR2 LQKENI.